The 9 T cell receptor beta chains in this list originate from one sample, sequenced in a study of CD8 T cells in Susac syndrome. When the RNA was reverse transcribed, random hexamers were used with an input of about 0.5 to 1 ug. TCRdb re-derived calls from the immunoSEQ multiplex PCR reads in MiXCR, one entry per CDR3 protein. The sample has about 300,000 distinct CDR3 sequences; approximately 85% are singletons. The sequenced sample consisted of CD8+ T cells from PBMCs. Every receptor here comes from a human donor with multiple sclerosis.

The table lists this clonotype with a count of one. This chain connects TRBV4-3 to TRBJ1-4; the D gene is possibly TRBD1 (5 bases). CDR3 length: 17 amino acids. Germline CDR1 LGHNA, CDR2 YSLEER. Trimming took 0 bases from V and 3 from J, leaving 14 bases between them. CDR3 in DNA: TGCGCCAGCAGCCAAGACGGAGGGGTCGGACCTAATGAAAAACTGTTTTTT. It is translated as CASSQDGGVGPNEKLFF.

The chain couples TRBV7-3 to TRBJ2-2; D not certain. V lost 5 bases to trimming and J lost 1 base, with 17 bases between them. Per the germline V gene, CDR1 is SGHTA and CDR2 is FQGTGA. The CDR3 runs to 17 residues. The CDR3 spells CASSPMSGWKNTGELFF. As DNA, the CDR3 is TGTGCCAGCAGCCCGATGTCAGGCTGGAAGAACACCGGGGAGCTGTTTTTT.

This chain links TRBV4-3 with TRBJ2-1; D gene uncertain. CDR1 LGHNA and CDR2 YSLEER come from the germline V gene. Trimming took 2 bases from V and 3 from J, leaving 5 bases between them. CDR3 size: 13 residues. This CDR3 is CASSQNYYNEQFF. The CDR3 DNA follows: TGCGCCAGCAGCCAAAATTACTACAATGAGCAGTTCTTC.

The rearrangement joins TRBV6-6 to TRBJ2-7; perhaps TRBD1 as D (6 bases). Germline CDR1 MNHNY, CDR2 SVGAGI (reference sequence). The V gene lost 4 bases and the J gene lost 2 bases, with 12 bases spanning the gap. The CDR3 runs 14 residues. CDR3 nucleotides: TGTGCCAGCAGTTTACAGGGCCTAGCCTACGAGCAGTACTTC. This codes for CASSLQGLAYEQYF.

The chain links TRBV30 to TRBJ1-4, with D possibly being TRBD1 (6 bases). Germline-derived CDR1 and CDR2 are GTSNPN and SVGIG (reference sequence). The V end lost 3 bases, the J end lost 8 bases, and 16 bases lay between the germline ends. This CDR3 spans 14 amino acids. CDR3 region: CAWSWGPDREKLFF. CDR3 nucleotides: TGTGCCTGGAGCTGGGGCCCAGACAGGGAAAAACTGTTTTTT. Complete variable domain (other parts from reference TRBV30 and TRBJ1-4): SQTIHQWPATLVQPVGSPLSLECTVEGTSNPNLYWYRQAAGRGLQLLFYSVGIGQISSEVPQNLSASRPQDRQFILSSKKLLLSDSGFYLCAWSWGPDREKLFFGSGTQLSVL.

This rearrangement joins TRBV29-1 to TRBJ2-4; 10 bases line up with TRBD1. V shed 7 bases, J shed 0 bases, and the junction held 21 bases outside the gene matches. From germline, CDR1 is SQVTM and CDR2 ANQGSEA. The CDR3 loop spans 20 amino acids. The CDR3 nucleotides are TGCAGCGGCCCTCAACGGGGGACAGGGGCGCGCCCGATAGCCAAAAACATTCAGTACTTC. Translated, it gives CSGPQRGTGARPIAKNIQYF.

This clonotype was recorded once. V is TRBV7-2 and J is TRBJ2-3; no definite D call. There are 15 residues in the CDR3. V was shortened by 3 bases and J by 2 bases, with 12 bases between the two germline ends. Germline CDR1 SGHTA, CDR2 FQGNSA. The CDR3 DNA reads TGTGCCAGCAGCTTCCGGAGTTTTTACACAGATACGCAGTATTTT. Translation gives CASSFRSFYTDTQYF.

This rearrangement joins TRBV12-3 or TRBV12-4 to TRBJ2-7, with D perhaps TRBD1 (5 bases). Trimming stripped 3 bases from V and 4 bases from J, with 13 bases between. The CDR3 length is 14 residues. The DNA of the CDR3 is TGTGCCAGCAGTTTCGCAGGGCTAACTTACGAGCAGTACTTC. This gives the protein CASSFAGLTYEQYF.

The chain employs TRBV11-2 and TRBJ2-3, with D tentatively TRBD1 (5 bases). Trimming removed 5 bases at V and 0 bases at J, with 18 bases between. CDR3 length: 17 residues. Germline CDR1 SGHAT, CDR2 FQNNGV. The CDR3 loop reads CASSTLLTVLSTDTQYF. CDR3 nucleotide sequence: TGTGCCAGCAGCACCCTTCTGACAGTCCTAAGCACAGATACGCAGTATTTT. The full variable domain, completed using reference TRBV11-2 and TRBJ2-3, is EAGVAQSPRYKIIEKRQSVAFWCNPISGHATLYWYQQILGQGPKLLIQFQNNGVVDDSQLPKDRFSAERLKGVDSTLKIQPAKLEDSAVYLCASSTLLTVLSTDTQYFGPGTRLTVL.